These 22 T cell receptor beta chains were sequenced from one sample in a study of cytomegalovirus exposure and HLA in healthy donors. 60 Vbeta and 13 Jbeta primers were used in PCR. The repertoire was sequenced with immunoSEQ multiplex PCR; TCRdb's copy has only in-frame clones and lacks some. The sample holds about 72,000 clones; 78% are singletons and the top ten take 3% to 3.5%. Sequenced material: PBMCs. These receptors all come from a man aged 35-49 years in good health and CMV-seronegative.

This chain uses TRBV5-6 with TRBJ1-2; D may be TRBD1 (6 bases). Germline lookup yields CDR1 SGHDT and CDR2 YYEEEE. Trimming left V 2 bases short and J 8 bases short, with 13 bases between. This CDR3 has 13 amino acids. The CDR3 DNA is TGTGCCAGCAGCTTCAGGGGCCTAGGAGGCTACACCTTC. It translates to CASSFRGLGGYTF.

This sequence joins TRBV6-5 and TRBJ1-5; 8 nucleotides agree with TRBD1. The CDR3 is 15 residues long. The V gene end was trimmed by 6 bases and the J gene end by 6 bases; junction bases not matched to a gene: 10. Germline V gene data show CDR1 as MNHEY and CDR2 as SVGAGI. DNA for the CDR3: TGTGCCAGCAGAATAACTCAGGGGGCAGTTCAGCCCCAGCATTTT. It specifies CASRITQGAVQPQHF.

Here the CDR3 DNA reads TGTGCCAGCAGTTCGTCGGGACAGGGAATAGTAGTATATGGCTACACCTTC. This codes for CASSSSGQGIVVYGYTF. This chain connects TRBV28 to TRBJ1-2, with 9 bases matching TRBD1. Trimming removed 4 bases from V and 5 bases from J; junction bases left unmatched: 14. CDR1 is MDHEN, CDR2 SYDVKM, per germline. CDR3 length: 17 amino acids.

The chain employs TRBV7-2 and TRBJ2-3, with 9 bases lining up with TRBD2. The CDR3 is made up of 17 amino acids. Germline trimming cut 3 bases from V and 1 base from J; bases unmatched to any gene: 8. Germline CDR1 SGHTA, CDR2 FQGNSA. CDR3 amino acids: CASSLLAGGPGTDTQYF. Written as DNA, the CDR3 is TGTGCCAGCAGCTTGCTGGCGGGGGGGCCCGGCACAGATACGCAGTATTTT.

The chain has TRBV19 and TRBJ2-1; D possibly corresponds to TRBD1 (7 bases). Germline V gene lookup returns CDR1 LNHDA and CDR2 SQIVND (reference sequence). The CDR3 has 15 amino acids. Between the trimmed V and J ends, which lost 7 bases and 7 bases, there was a span of 20 bases. The DNA of the CDR3 is TGTGCCAGTATTAGGGCAGGGGGGATGTGGAATGAGCAGTTCTTC. Protein product: CASIRAGGMWNEQFF.

The rearrangement uses TRBV5-1 and TRBJ2-5; D might be TRBD2 (6 bases). Trimming took 4 bases from V and 4 from J, leaving 20 bases between them. The CDR3 sequence is 16 residues long. The germline gives CDR1 SGHRS, CDR2 YFSETQ. The CDR3 sequence: CASSPIGDRGRETQYF. CDR3 nucleotides: TGCGCCAGCAGCCCAATAGGAGATCGGGGGAGAGAGACCCAGTACTTC. The full variable domain, its missing parts supplied by reference TRBV5-1 and TRBJ2-5, is KAGVTQTPRYLIKTRGQQVTLSCSPISGHRSVSWYQQTPGQGLQFLFEYFSETQRNKGNFPGRFSGRQFSNSRSEMNVSTLELGDSALYLCASSPIGDRGRETQYFGPGTRLLVL.

In this sample, this clone turned up a few times. This sequence joins TRBV18 and TRBJ2-7; 8 bases align to TRBD2. The trim removed 0 bases at V and 5 bases at J, leaving 6 bases unmatched. The CDR3 spans 15 residues. The V gene's germline CDR1 is KGHSH and CDR2 LQKENI. CDR3 nucleotides: TGTGCCAGCTCACCACCGGGTCGGGGGGGACACGAGCAGTACTTC. Protein product: CASSPPGRGGHEQYF.

The table lists this clone with a count of one. One junction end does not reproduce the germline sequence, and a read error may be involved. This chain joins TRBV7-9 and TRBJ2-1; D is unclear. Germline-derived CDR1 and CDR2 are SEHNR and FQNEAQ (reference sequence). The CDR3 length is 14 residues. The CDR3 region is CASNLGYQDNEQFF. CDR3 bases: TGTGCCAGCAACTTAGGCTACCAGGACAATGAGCAGTTCTTC. Complete variable domain (other parts from reference TRBV7-9 and TRBJ2-1): DTGVSQNPRHKITKRGQNVTFRCDPISEHNRLYWYRQTLGQGPEFLTYFQNEAQLEKSRLLSDRFSAERPKGSFSTLEIQRTEQGDSAMYLCASNLGYQDNEQFFGPGTRLTVL.

This clone is deemed medium-sized. The chain recombines TRBV6-1 with TRBJ1-6; a weak D match, TRBD1 (5 bases). Trimming stripped 4 bases from V and 2 bases from J, with 6 bases between. Germline V gene lookup returns CDR1 MNHNS and CDR2 SASEGT. The CDR3 length is 14 residues. In DNA form, the CDR3 reads TGTGCCAGCAGTGCAGGGCCCTATAATTCACCCCTCCACTTT. Its translation: CASSAGPYNSPLHF.

The V call is TRBV19, the J call TRBJ2-7; a weak D match, TRBD1 (6 bases). V was clipped by 6 bases and J by 4 bases, with 22 bases between them. Germline lookup yields CDR1 LNHDA and CDR2 SQIVND (reference sequence). The CDR3 length is 16 residues. The CDR3 DNA follows: TGTGCCAGTAGCAAAACTAAACCGACAGGAATATACGAGCAGTACTTC. It encodes CASSKTKPTGIYEQYF.

The J gene is TRBJ2-7, the V gene TRBV4-2, with 12 bases identical to TRBD2. Germline trimming cut 3 bases from V and 1 base from J; bases unmatched to any gene: 4. This CDR3 has 16 amino acids. Germline assignment: CDR1 LGHNA and CDR2 YNFKEQ. CDR3 bases: TGTGCCAGCAGCCAGGCGACTAGCGGGGGTTCCTACGAGCAGTACTTC. Amino acids: CASSQATSGGSYEQYF.

This clone appeared a single time. This chain links TRBV4-2 with TRBJ1-4, with 9 bases matching TRBD1. V shed 1 base, J shed 7 bases, and the junction held 10 bases outside the gene matches. The CDR3 has 17 amino acids. CDR1 is LGHNA, CDR2 YNFKEQ, per germline. CDR3 residues: CASSQANGGTGPEKLFF. The CDR3 DNA sequence: TGTGCCAGCAGCCAAGCCAATGGGGGGACAGGGCCTGAAAAACTGTTTTTT.

The chain is built from TRBV19 and TRBJ1-1; 10 bases line up with TRBD1. This CDR3 has 16 amino acids. Germline CDR1 LNHDA, CDR2 SQIVND (reference sequence). J gave up 4 bases and V 3 bases, and 8 bases lay outside the gene matches. This CDR3 reads CASSISHWDRGTEAFF. The CDR3 nucleotides read TGTGCCAGTAGTATCTCTCATTGGGACAGGGGCACTGAAGCTTTCTTT.

The chain combines TRBV19 with TRBJ2-6; tentatively, D is TRBD1 (6 bases). V lost 5 bases and J lost 1, with 18 bases in between. The CDR3 is 18 amino acids. CDR1 and CDR2 (germline): LNHDA, SQIVND (reference sequence). The CDR3: CASSLIPYTGSGANVLTF. Written as DNA, the CDR3 is TGTGCCAGTAGTCTCATCCCCTACACAGGGTCTGGGGCCAACGTCCTGACTTTC.

This clone was seen a few times. This rearrangement joins TRBV6-5 to TRBJ1-5; D unclear. Trimming cost V 6 bases and J 2 bases, with 11 bases left between them. The length of the CDR3 is 14 residues. Germline V lookup: CDR1 MNHEY, CDR2 SVGAGI. Here the CDR3 reads CASSRVVGNQPQHF. The CDR3 region has the DNA TGTGCCAGCAGCCGGGTGGTAGGCAATCAGCCCCAGCATTTT.

This chain connects TRBV7-9 to TRBJ1-4; 10 nucleotides agree with TRBD1. Unmatched junction bases numbered 12, after V lost 6 bases and J lost 8 bases. Germline V lookup: CDR1 SEHNR, CDR2 FQNEAQ (reference sequence). The CDR3 is 16 residues long. The chain's CDR3 is CASRMTGGAFPEKLFF. The CDR3 bases are TGTGCCAGCAGGATGACAGGGGGCGCCTTCCCCGAAAAACTGTTTTTT.

The gene calls are TRBV2 and TRBJ1-2; 7 nucleotides line up with TRBD1. CDR1 is SNHLY and CDR2 is FYNNEI in the germline V gene. The CDR3 covers 12 residues. V trimming: 5 bases; J trimming: 7 bases; junction bases outside the gene matches: 4. The CDR3 loop is CASSLNRGGYTF. The CDR3 bases are TGTGCCAGCAGTCTAAACAGGGGTGGCTACACCTTC. Full variable domain (remainder filled in from reference TRBV2 and TRBJ1-2): EPEVTQTPSHQVTQMGQEVILRCVPISNHLYFYWYRQILGQKVEFLVSFYNNEISEKSEIFDDQFSVERPDGSNFTLKIRSTKLEDSAMYFCASSLNRGGYTFGSGTRLTVV.

There are a few counts of this clone. The genes are TRBV7-6 and TRBJ1-4, with a weak D call TRBD1 (5 bases). Trimming removed 5 bases at V and 6 bases at J, with 13 bases between. The germline V gene has CDR1 SGHVS and CDR2 FNYEAQ. CDR3 size: 14 residues. This chain's CDR3 is CASSPFAGDEKLFF. CDR3 DNA: TGTGCCAGCAGCCCGTTTGCGGGGGATGAAAAACTGTTTTTT.

This clone was seen only a few times. Distinct nucleotide sequences in the sample also encode this CDR3. V and J are TRBV7-9 and TRBJ1-5; 7 bases map to TRBD1. The length of the CDR3 is 14 residues. Germline CDR1 is SEHNR and CDR2 is FQNEAQ (reference sequence). Losses at the gene ends were 1 base for V and 7 bases for J; bases not matched to a gene: 4. CDR3 bases: TGTGCCAGCAGCTTAGGACAGGGCGGCCAGCCCCAGCATTTT. It codes for CASSLGQGGQPQHF.

The sample holds one count of this clone. V usage is TRBV2 and J usage is TRBJ2-5; no definite D call. The better agreement between TRBJ2-7 and the DNA end casts doubt on the J call. The CDR3 loop spans 12 amino acids. Germline CDR1 and CDR2: SNHLY and FYNNEI. DNA of the CDR3: TGTGCCAGCAGTGATCGGGTTTACGAGCAGTACTTC. Protein product: CASSDRVYEQYF.

This sequence joins TRBV27 and TRBJ1-4; 8 bases are shared with TRBD1. The ends lost 5 bases at V and 6 bases at J; junction bases unmatched: 8. This CDR3 is built from 15 residues. Germline-derived CDR1 and CDR2 are MNHEY and SMNVEV (reference sequence). The CDR3 here is CASSPLDRADEKLFF. In nucleotides, the CDR3 is TGTGCCAGCAGTCCACTGGACAGGGCTGATGAAAAACTGTTTTTT.

The chain recombines TRBV7-2 with TRBJ2-7; 8 positions match TRBD1. The CDR3 contains 13 residues. With V trimmed by 3 bases and J by 2 bases, 0 bases remained unmatched. Germline V gene data show CDR1 as SGHTA and CDR2 as FQGNSA. CDR3: CASSLTGAYEQYF. The DNA of the CDR3 is TGTGCCAGCAGCTTGACAGGGGCCTACGAGCAGTACTTC.